This T cell receptor (beta chain) was sequenced in a study of blood T cell repertoires in COVID-19. Whole-study context: The origin of the acute and convalescent COVID-19 samples was the United States, Italy and Spain. PBMCs, B-cell-depleted T cells, or T cells provided the cDNA or gDNA that made up the material.

CDR3 size: 18 residues. The germline CDR1 and CDR2 sequences are MNHEY and SMNVEV (reference sequence). V lost 6 bases to trimming and J lost 2 bases; unmatched junction nucleotides: 10. In the source study's methods: Counts of nucleated cells, estimated from reference gene primer amplification, were obtained. Method: immunoSEQ multiplex PCR; TCRdb's copy keeps in-frame clones and lacks some. For V, J and clone size, that table is used; D and trimming come from the DNA. The table shows 150,000 or so clones, with over 70% occurring only once. The receptor's source is a man aged 80 or over with acute or convalescent COVID-19. The rearrangement uses TRBV27 and TRBJ2-6, with 10 nucleotides matching TRBD1. Sample: peripheral blood. CDR3 nucleotide sequence: TGTGCCAGCAGCGACAGGGGGCCCCAGGGTGCTGGGGCCAACGTCCTGACTTTC. It yields the protein CASSDRGPQGAGANVLTF.